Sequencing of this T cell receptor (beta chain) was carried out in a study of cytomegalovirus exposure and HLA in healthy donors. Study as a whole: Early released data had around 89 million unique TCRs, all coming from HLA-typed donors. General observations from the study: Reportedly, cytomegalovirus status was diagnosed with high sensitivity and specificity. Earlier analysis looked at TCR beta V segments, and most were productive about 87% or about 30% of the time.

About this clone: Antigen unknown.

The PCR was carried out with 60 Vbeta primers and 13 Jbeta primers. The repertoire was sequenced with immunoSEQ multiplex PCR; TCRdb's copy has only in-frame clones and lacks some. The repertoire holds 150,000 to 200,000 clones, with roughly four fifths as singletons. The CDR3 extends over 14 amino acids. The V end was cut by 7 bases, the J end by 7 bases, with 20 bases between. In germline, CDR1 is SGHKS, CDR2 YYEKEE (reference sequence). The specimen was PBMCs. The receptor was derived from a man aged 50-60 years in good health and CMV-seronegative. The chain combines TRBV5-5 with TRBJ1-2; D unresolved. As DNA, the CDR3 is TGTGCCAGCGCGAGCCTACCAGAAGAGGGTGGCTACACCTTC. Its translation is CASASLPEEGGYTF.